These T cell receptor beta chains were read from a single sample in a study of CD4 T cells in relation to SARS-CoV-2 and coronaviruses. Antigens for these TCRs are unknown. Sequencing was performed with immunoSEQ multiplex PCR; in TCRdb, only in-frame clones are kept and a portion is missing. Here the sample spans about 41,000 clones, over 75% being singletons. Sequencing was done on a sample of naive CD4+ T cells from PBMCs, cultured in vitro. Source of these receptors: an adult with COVID-19. CDR3s include the opening cysteine and the closing phenylalanine or tryptophan. The D gene is left open where the match is weak. Rows give clone size only sometimes, using once, few, many, or a class for an expanded clone.

j_call: TRBJ2-1
clone_size: NA
d_call: NA
v_call: TRBV5-1
cdr3_nt: TGCGCCAGCAGCTTGGTACCGTTAGTTCGGAGCTCCTACAATGAGCAGTTCTTC
cdr3_aa: CASSLVPLVRSSYNEQFF

j_call: TRBJ2-3
clone_size: NA
d_call: TRBD2
v_call: TRBV10-2
cdr3_nt: TGCGCCAGCAGGATTAGCGGGGTAAACACAGATACGCAGTATTTT
cdr3_aa: CASRISGVNTDTQYF

j_call: TRBJ2-3
clone_size: NA
d_call: TRBD2
v_call: TRBV5-1
cdr3_nt: TGCGCCAGCAGCCCGGTAGCGGGAGGGCCAGAGACGCAGTATTTT
cdr3_aa: CASSPVAGGPETQYF

j_call: TRBJ2-1
clone_size: few
d_call: TRBD1
v_call: TRBV3-1/TRBV3-2
cdr3_nt: TGTGCCAGCAGCCACTCGGGACAGGTGTTGAATGAGCAGTTCTTC
cdr3_aa: CASSHSGQVLNEQFF

j_call: TRBJ2-2
clone_size: NA
d_call: NA
v_call: TRBV21-1
cdr3_nt: TGTGCCGTCCCTATAACCCTCAGGGGTCCACCCGGGCCGAACACCGGGGAGCTGTTTTTT
cdr3_aa: CAVPITLRGPPGPNTGELFF

j_call: TRBJ2-7
clone_size: NA
d_call: NA
v_call: TRBV5-4
cdr3_nt: TGTGCCAGCAACCGGGACTCCGATGCGGACGAGCAGTACTTC
cdr3_aa: CASNRDSDADEQYF

j_call: TRBJ2-1
clone_size: NA
d_call: NA
v_call: TRBV24-1
cdr3_nt: TGTGCCACCAGCGAACCGAATGGCGGGTTCTACAATGAGCAGTTCTTC
cdr3_aa: CATSEPNGGFYNEQFF

j_call: TRBJ2-3
clone_size: NA
d_call: TRBD2
v_call: TRBV7-9
cdr3_nt: TGTGCCAGCAGCCTAAGACTAGCGGGAGATTCAGATACGCAGTATTTT
cdr3_aa: CASSLRLAGDSDTQYF

j_call: TRBJ2-1
clone_size: NA
d_call: NA
v_call: TRBV4-2
cdr3_nt: TGTGCCAGCAGCCAGGGGGCTAGCGGCAACAATGAGCAGTTCTTC
cdr3_aa: CASSQGASGNNEQFF

j_call: TRBJ2-5
clone_size: NA
d_call: NA
v_call: TRBV12-3/TRBV12-4
cdr3_nt: TGTGCCAGCAGTTTATCCGGACGGGAGACCCAGTACTTC
cdr3_aa: CASSLSGRETQYF

j_call: TRBJ2-7
clone_size: NA
d_call: NA
v_call: TRBV4-1
cdr3_nt: TGCGCCAGCAGCCAAGCAGGGGCAGGAGCCTACGAGCAGTACTTC
cdr3_aa: CASSQAGAGAYEQYF

j_call: TRBJ1-2
clone_size: NA
d_call: NA
v_call: TRBV4-2
cdr3_nt: TGTGCCAGCAGCCAAAGCGAGCTAAGGGGCGCTAACTATGGCTACACCTTC
cdr3_aa: CASSQSELRGANYGYTF

j_call: TRBJ1-3
clone_size: NA
d_call: NA
v_call: TRBV6-1
cdr3_nt: TGTGCCAGCAGTGAAATGGGCTCTGGAAACACCATATATTTT
cdr3_aa: CASSEMGSGNTIYF

j_call: TRBJ1-2
clone_size: NA
d_call: NA
v_call: TRBV30
cdr3_nt: TGTGCCTGGAGGGCGGGCGCTAACTATGGCTACACCTTC
cdr3_aa: CAWRAGANYGYTF

j_call: TRBJ2-4
clone_size: NA
d_call: NA
v_call: TRBV10-2
cdr3_nt: TGCGCCAGCAGCGGGCCTAGTCGGGCAGGGAAGGATGTGACCAAAAACATTCAGTACTTC
cdr3_aa: CASSGPSRAGKDVTKNIQYF

j_call: TRBJ2-2
clone_size: NA
d_call: NA
v_call: TRBV10-3
cdr3_nt: TGTGCCATCAGTGACCGGGGCTTGAACACCGGGGAGCTGTTTTTT
cdr3_aa: CAISDRGLNTGELFF

j_call: TRBJ2-1
clone_size: NA
d_call: TRBD2
v_call: TRBV9
cdr3_nt: TGTGCCAGCAGCGTTGCCGCAGGACTAGCGCCCACCTACAATGAGCAGTTCTTC
cdr3_aa: CASSVAAGLAPTYNEQFF

j_call: TRBJ2-6
clone_size: NA
d_call: NA
v_call: TRBV7-3
cdr3_nt: TGTGCCAGCAGCTTAACTGGGGCCAACGTCCTGACTTTC
cdr3_aa: CASSLTGANVLTF

j_call: TRBJ2-7
clone_size: once
d_call: NA
v_call: TRBV28
cdr3_nt: TGTGCCAGCAGCTTCCCTACAGGGCGACCGACCTACGAGCAGTACTTC
cdr3_aa: CASSFPTGRPTYEQYF

j_call: TRBJ2-6
clone_size: NA
d_call: TRBD1
v_call: TRBV2
cdr3_nt: TGTGCCAGCATCCGGGACAGGGTTAGTTTCTCTGGGGCCAACGTCCTGACTTTC
cdr3_aa: CASIRDRVSFSGANVLTF

j_call: TRBJ2-1
clone_size: NA
d_call: TRBD2
v_call: TRBV19
cdr3_nt: TGTGCCAGTAGGCGGGGGGACAGCCCGACTAGCGGGAGTACCAATGAGCAGTTCTTC
cdr3_aa: CASRRGDSPTSGSTNEQFF

j_call: TRBJ2-1
clone_size: NA
d_call: TRBD2
v_call: TRBV19
cdr3_nt: TGTGCCAGTAGTATATCGAGGACTAGCGGGAGGAGTCGAAATGAGCAGTTCTTC
cdr3_aa: CASSISRTSGRSRNEQFF

j_call: TRBJ2-7
clone_size: NA
d_call: NA
v_call: TRBV19
cdr3_nt: TGTGCCAGTAGTAATACCTACGAGCAGTACTTC
cdr3_aa: CASSNTYEQYF

j_call: TRBJ1-3
clone_size: few
d_call: NA
v_call: TRBV2
cdr3_nt: TGTGCCAGCAGGGCGACAGTCTCTGGAAACACCATATATTTT
cdr3_aa: CASRATVSGNTIYF

j_call: TRBJ2-7
clone_size: NA
d_call: NA
v_call: TRBV19
cdr3_nt: TGTGCCAGTAGTTCGACAGCGAGCTCCTACGAGCAGTACTTC
cdr3_aa: CASSSTASSYEQYF

j_call: TRBJ1-6
clone_size: NA
d_call: NA
v_call: TRBV28
cdr3_nt: TGTGCCAGCAGTTTAGTAGGTCGGGGTGATTCACCCCTCCACTTT
cdr3_aa: CASSLVGRGDSPLHF

j_call: TRBJ2-1
clone_size: NA
d_call: NA
v_call: TRBV2
cdr3_nt: TGTGCCAGCAGTGTGGACCTGACTTGGGGTGAGCAGTTCTTC
cdr3_aa: CASSVDLTWGEQFF

j_call: TRBJ2-5
clone_size: NA
d_call: TRBD2
v_call: TRBV24-1
cdr3_nt: TGTGCCACCAGTGCCACGGGAGGGAGGGAGACCCAGTACTTC
cdr3_aa: CATSATGGRETQYF

j_call: TRBJ2-7
clone_size: NA
d_call: TRBD1
v_call: TRBV5-4
cdr3_nt: TGTGCCAGCAGCTCAAAAGACAGGGGTGGTTACGAGCAGTACTTC
cdr3_aa: CASSSKDRGGYEQYF

j_call: TRBJ2-3
clone_size: NA
d_call: TRBD1
v_call: TRBV2
cdr3_nt: TGTGCCAGCGGACAGGGAGTCACAGATACGCAGTATTTT
cdr3_aa: CASGQGVTDTQYF

j_call: TRBJ2-7
clone_size: NA
d_call: TRBD1
v_call: TRBV7-2
cdr3_nt: TGTGCCAGCAGCGCGGGACAGGGGGGCTGGTGGGAGCAGTACTTC
cdr3_aa: CASSAGQGGWWEQYF

j_call: TRBJ1-6
clone_size: NA
d_call: TRBD1
v_call: TRBV6-1
cdr3_nt: TGTGCCAGCAGTGAAAGGGGGGACAGGGGGTATTCACCCCTCCACTTT
cdr3_aa: CASSERGDRGYSPLHF

j_call: TRBJ2-7
clone_size: NA
d_call: TRBD2
v_call: TRBV30
cdr3_nt: TGTGCCTGGAGTGTCGGCGGGAGCTCCTACGAGCAGTACTTC
cdr3_aa: CAWSVGGSSYEQYF

j_call: TRBJ1-6
clone_size: NA
d_call: TRBD1
v_call: TRBV30
cdr3_nt: TGTGCCTGGAGTCCCTCCCGGACAGGGACGATGCATTCACCCCTCCACTTT
cdr3_aa: CAWSPSRTGTMHSPLHF

j_call: TRBJ1-5
clone_size: NA
d_call: NA
v_call: TRBV11-1
cdr3_nt: TGTGCCAGCAGCTTAGCAGGATTTGTCAATCAGCCCCAGCATTTT
cdr3_aa: CASSLAGFVNQPQHF

j_call: TRBJ1-4
clone_size: NA
d_call: NA
v_call: TRBV3-1/TRBV3-2
cdr3_nt: TGTGCCAGCAGCCAAGACCCAGGACCCATAACAACTAATGAAAAACTGTTTTTT
cdr3_aa: CASSQDPGPITTNEKLFF

j_call: TRBJ2-7
clone_size: NA
d_call: TRBD1
v_call: TRBV18
cdr3_nt: TGTGCCAGCTCACGGGACAGTACATGGGAGCAGTACTTC
cdr3_aa: CASSRDSTWEQYF

j_call: TRBJ2-2
clone_size: NA
d_call: TRBD2
v_call: TRBV5-1
cdr3_nt: TGCGCCAGCACCCCCCGCGGGGTAGCGGGAGGTTTCGCGAACACCGGGGAGCTGTTTTTT
cdr3_aa: CASTPRGVAGGFANTGELFF

j_call: TRBJ1-1
clone_size: NA
d_call: TRBD1
v_call: TRBV11-2
cdr3_nt: TGTGCCAGCAGCTCAATTTTCAGGGGGCGGCCTGAAGCTTTCTTT
cdr3_aa: CASSSIFRGRPEAFF

j_call: TRBJ1-1
clone_size: NA
d_call: NA
v_call: TRBV10-3
cdr3_nt: TGTGCCACCCTAGACAGAGCGAACACTGAAGCTTTCTTT
cdr3_aa: CATLDRANTEAFF

j_call: TRBJ2-3
clone_size: NA
d_call: TRBD1
v_call: TRBV5-1
cdr3_nt: TGCGCCAGCACTCTACAGGGGGCAGATACGCAGTATTTT
cdr3_aa: CASTLQGADTQYF

j_call: TRBJ1-5
clone_size: NA
d_call: TRBD1
v_call: TRBV30
cdr3_nt: TGTGCCTGGAGTGTAGGTAGGGGGCTGGGATATAGCAATCAGCCCCAGCATTTT
cdr3_aa: CAWSVGRGLGYSNQPQHF

j_call: TRBJ2-3
clone_size: NA
d_call: TRBD1
v_call: TRBV13
cdr3_nt: TGTGCCAGCAGCCGGACAGGCGGCACAGATACGCAGTATTTT
cdr3_aa: CASSRTGGTDTQYF

j_call: TRBJ1-6
clone_size: NA
d_call: TRBD1
v_call: TRBV27
cdr3_nt: TGTGCCAGCAGCCACAGGGGTTACGGGGGACTGGCCCCTTTAGGTTCACCCCTCCACTTT
cdr3_aa: CASSHRGYGGLAPLGSPLHF

j_call: TRBJ2-5
clone_size: once
d_call: NA
v_call: TRBV9
cdr3_nt: TGTGCCAGCAGCGTAGCCGGACAGAAGTACCAAGAGACCCAGTACTTC
cdr3_aa: CASSVAGQKYQETQYF

j_call: TRBJ2-1
clone_size: NA
d_call: NA
v_call: TRBV27
cdr3_nt: TGTGCCAGCAGTTTCGAGGGTGGATATAATGAGCAGTTCTTC
cdr3_aa: CASSFEGGYNEQFF

j_call: TRBJ2-7
clone_size: NA
d_call: NA
v_call: TRBV5-8
cdr3_nt: TGTGCCAGCAGCTTGGTTAGGGTCGGAGAGCAGTACTTC
cdr3_aa: CASSLVRVGEQYF

j_call: TRBJ2-3
clone_size: NA
d_call: NA
v_call: TRBV28
cdr3_nt: TGTGCCAGCAGTTTAGCTGGGGTTGGAGGCACAGATACGCAGTATTTT
cdr3_aa: CASSLAGVGGTDTQYF

j_call: TRBJ1-6
clone_size: NA
d_call: NA
v_call: TRBV18
cdr3_nt: TGTGCCAGCTCAGAGGGAAGGAATTCACCCCTCCACTTT
cdr3_aa: CASSEGRNSPLHF

j_call: TRBJ1-1
clone_size: NA
d_call: TRBD1
v_call: TRBV6-5
cdr3_nt: TGTGCCAGCATTCGGGACAGGGGATGGGGTGAAGCTTTCTTT
cdr3_aa: CASIRDRGWGEAFF

j_call: TRBJ2-7
clone_size: NA
d_call: TRBD1
v_call: TRBV5-8
cdr3_nt: TGTGCCAGCAGCTTGCAAGGGGGCCCTTTCGAGCAGTACTTC
cdr3_aa: CASSLQGGPFEQYF

j_call: TRBJ2-2
clone_size: NA
d_call: TRBD2
v_call: TRBV2
cdr3_nt: TGTGCCAGCAGTTCCAGACTAGCGGGCACCGGGGAGCTGTTTTTT
cdr3_aa: CASSSRLAGTGELFF

j_call: TRBJ2-7
clone_size: NA
d_call: TRBD2
v_call: TRBV15
cdr3_nt: TGTGCCACCAGCAGGGGAATTTCTTTAGCGGGAGGGCGCTCCTACGAGCAGTACTTC
cdr3_aa: CATSRGISLAGGRSYEQYF

j_call: TRBJ1-6
clone_size: few
d_call: TRBD1
v_call: TRBV18
cdr3_nt: TGTGCCAGCTCACCAGACAGGGGTAATTCACCCCTCCACTTT
cdr3_aa: CASSPDRGNSPLHF

j_call: TRBJ2-2
clone_size: NA
d_call: NA
v_call: TRBV7-2
cdr3_nt: TGTGCCAGCAGCACACAACCCTCCAACACCGGGGAGCTGTTTTTT
cdr3_aa: CASSTQPSNTGELFF

j_call: TRBJ2-2
clone_size: NA
d_call: NA
v_call: TRBV29-1
cdr3_nt: TGCAGCGTCCGGGACTCAAACACCGGGGAGCTGTTTTTT
cdr3_aa: CSVRDSNTGELFF

j_call: TRBJ2-1
clone_size: NA
d_call: NA
v_call: TRBV7-2
cdr3_nt: TGTGCCAGCAGCTTCCAGGGGATTCCCAAACAGTTCTTC
cdr3_aa: CASSFQGIPKQFF

j_call: TRBJ1-3
clone_size: NA
d_call: NA
v_call: TRBV10-3
cdr3_nt: TGTGCCATCAGGGGAAGCTCGACAGGCTACTCTGGAAACACCATATATTTT
cdr3_aa: CAIRGSSTGYSGNTIYF

j_call: TRBJ2-7
clone_size: NA
d_call: NA
v_call: TRBV18
cdr3_nt: TGTGCCAGCTCACCACTAGTAGCGGCCTACGAGCAGTACTTC
cdr3_aa: CASSPLVAAYEQYF

j_call: TRBJ2-7
clone_size: NA
d_call: NA
v_call: TRBV4-1
cdr3_nt: TGCGCCAGCAGCCAAGGGGGTCGGGGCAGGGGCGAGCAGTACTTC
cdr3_aa: CASSQGGRGRGEQYF